This T cell receptor (beta chain) appears in the sequencing data of a study of cytomegalovirus exposure and HLA in healthy donors. Study-wide results and caveats: Over 15,000 TCR beta sequences were associated with HLA alleles at 0.05 false discovery rate in a later analysis. Further analysis was carried out later, and it showed several of the most significant clusters appearing linked to common viral pathogens. Most of the CMV-associated TCR beta chains (in a later analysis) appeared to be HLA-restricted. An analysis done earlier found most TCR beta V segments productive about 87% or about 30% of the time.

Points on this clone: Its antigen is as yet unknown.

There are 19 residues in the CDR3. Trimming shortened V by 3 bases and J by 8 bases, and 29 bases separated the two germline ends. Germline loops: CDR1 MNHNS, CDR2 SASEGT. Primers included in the PCR were 60 Vbeta and 13 Jbeta primers. Here immunoSEQ multiplex PCR was the method, and the copy in TCRdb shows in-frame clones only, minus some. The top ten clones hold approximately 7% of a sample with approximately 150,000 clones, about four fifths of them seen once. The receptor was derived from a woman in her twenties or thirties in good health and CMV-seropositive. Sequenced sample: PBMCs. The chain links TRBV6-1 to TRBJ2-1, with D maybe TRBD2 (5 bases). The CDR3 region has the DNA TGTGCCAGCAGTGAGCGCCGTCACAAGGTCGGCCAGCCGAGGGATGAGCAGTTCTTC. It codes for CASSERRHKVGQPRDEQFF.